The 5 T cell receptor beta chains listed next were all sequenced from one sample in a study of cytomegalovirus exposure and HLA in healthy donors. Primers for the PCR totalled 60 Vbeta and 13 Jbeta. Only in-frame clones appear in the TCRdb table, and some are missing; sequencing was by immunoSEQ multiplex PCR. The data show about 250,000 clones, around 90% seen once. The sequenced sample consisted of PBMCs. These receptors all stem from a girl aged 2 to 10 in good health and CMV-seronegative.

The rearrangement links TRBV2 to TRBJ2-1; D unresolved. The V end lost 7 bases, the J end lost 8 bases, and 9 bases lay between the germline ends. Germline loops: CDR1 SNHLY, CDR2 FYNNEI. This CDR3 spans 11 amino acids. Here the CDR3 DNA reads TGTGCCAGCAAGTCTCGGGATGAGCAGTTCTTC. Translating gives CASKSRDEQFF. Together with reference TRBV2 and TRBJ2-1, the CDR3 gives the full variable domain: EPEVTQTPSHQVTQMGQEVILRCVPISNHLYFYWYRQILGQKVEFLVSFYNNEISEKSEIFDDQFSVERPDGSNFTLKIRSTKLEDSAMYFCASKSRDEQFFGPGTRLTVL.

This clone was detected once. The chain uses TRBV7-2 and TRBJ1-4; D unresolved. CDR1 and CDR2 (germline): SGHTA, FQGNSA. The CDR3 contains 16 residues. V shed 1 base and J shed 7 bases, with 16 bases lying between them. CDR3 sequence (DNA): TGTGCCAGCAGCTTAGGACCCACAAGATCGGGTGAAAAACTGTTTTTT. It codes for CASSLGPTRSGEKLFF.

This clone has only one observation. V and J are TRBV27 and TRBJ1-5; no firm D call. Trimming cost V 4 bases and J 3 bases, with 7 bases left between them. The CDR3 contains 13 residues. Per the germline V gene, CDR1 is MNHEY and CDR2 is SMNVEV (reference sequence). The CDR3 nucleotides are TGTGCCAGCAGTTCGGTCATCAATCAGCCCCAGCATTTT. Its translation is CASSSVINQPQHF.

This chain uses TRBV30 with TRBJ2-1, with D maybe TRBD2 (5 bases). Germline CDR1 GTSNPN, CDR2 SVGIG (reference sequence). Between the trimmed V and J ends, which lost 3 bases and 5 bases, there was a span of 17 bases. The CDR3 spans 15 residues. Here the CDR3 reads CAWSEGFVTDNEQFF. The CDR3 nucleotides read TGTGCCTGGAGCGAGGGATTCGTAACGGACAATGAGCAGTTCTTC.

The rearrangement joins TRBV25-1 to TRBJ1-1, with TRBD1 matching over 8 bases. Germline CDR1 is MGHDK and CDR2 is SYGVNS. The CDR3 has 14 residues. Unmatched junction bases numbered 0, after V lost 2 bases and J lost 1 base. As DNA, the CDR3 is TGTGCCAGCAGTGAACAGGGGGCGAACACTGAAGCTTTCTTT. Its protein product is CASSEQGANTEAFF.